These 17 T cell receptor beta chains came from one sample sequenced in a study of PD-1 blockade in classical Hodgkin lymphoma. TCRdb's copy holds only in-frame clones and misses some; the assay was immunoSEQ multiplex PCR. The repertoire has about 96,000 clones, under 95% of them found once; the top ten carry 2%. Sample time point: cycle 4 day 1 (C4D1), after less than seven weeks of nivolumab. All trial patients relapsed after autologous stem cell transplantation. The sequencing here drew on peripheral blood mononuclear cells (PBMCs), taken before the fourth cycle of nivolumab. The receptors were sampled from a human donor with classical Hodgkin lymphoma.

The chain recombines TRBV2 with TRBJ1-6; TRBD1 aligns across 11 bases. The J segment lost 10 bases and the V segment lost 6 bases, leaving 5 bases of the junction unmatched. The CDR3 has 14 amino acids. Germline V gene lookup returns CDR1 SNHLY and CDR2 FYNNEI. The CDR3 sequence: CASRPDRGRSPLHF. The CDR3 nucleotides are TGTGCCAGCAGACCGGACAGGGGGCGGTCACCCCTCCACTTT.

The chain employs TRBV28 and TRBJ2-7; D unclear. Trimming removed 1 base at V and 1 base at J, with 17 bases between. Germline CDR1 reads MDHEN; CDR2 reads SYDVKM. The CDR3 has 17 amino acids. The CDR3: CASSLFRQPTTSYEQYF. CDR3 DNA sequence: TGTGCCAGCAGTTTATTTCGCCAGCCGACCACTTCCTACGAGCAGTACTTC.

Regarding this clone: The sample contains more than one DNA sequence encoding this CDR3. The V call is TRBV4-1, the J call TRBJ2-7; D may correspond to TRBD1 or TRBD2 (6 bases each). V was shortened by 1 base and J by 6 bases, with 19 bases between the two germline ends. The length of the CDR3 is 16 residues. In germline, CDR1 is MGHRA, CDR2 YSYEKL. CDR3 in amino acids: CASSQGAAEGVREQYF. CDR3 coding DNA: TGCGCCAGCAGCCAAGGGGCGGCGGAGGGGGTTCGCGAGCAGTACTTC.

This chain joins TRBV10-3 and TRBJ2-2; D possibly uses TRBD1 or TRBD2 (7 bases each). Trimming shortened V by 4 bases and J by 6 bases, and 12 bases separated the two germline ends. In germline, CDR1 is ENHRY, CDR2 SYGVKD. There are 14 residues in the CDR3. The CDR3 here is CAISGPGGAGELFF. CDR3 in DNA: TGTGCCATCAGTGGCCCAGGGGGGGCCGGGGAGCTGTTTTTT.

J is TRBJ2-2 and V is TRBV6-5; D is uncertain. Germline V lookup: CDR1 MNHEY, CDR2 SVGAGI. V gave up 4 bases and J gave up 5 bases, with 8 bases separating them. CDR3 length: 13 amino acids. In DNA form, the CDR3 reads TGTGCCAGCAGTTCGACGACGACCGGGGAGCTGTTTTTT. It is translated as CASSSTTTGELFF.

This sequence joins TRBV19 and TRBJ1-4, with 8 bases that match TRBD1. V gave up 6 bases and J gave up 7 bases; unmatched junction bases: 7. The germline V gene encodes CDR1 LNHDA and CDR2 SQIVND (reference sequence). The CDR3 loop spans 14 amino acids. Here the CDR3 DNA reads TGTGCCAGTAGCCTGCGGACAGGGTCTGAAAAACTGTTTTTT. The encoded protein is CASSLRTGSEKLFF.

The genes are TRBV5-6 and TRBJ2-5; 8 bases align to TRBD2. The CDR3 is 14 amino acids. J lost 4 bases, V lost 2 bases, and 4 bases had no gene match. The germline gives CDR1 SGHDT, CDR2 YYEEEE. CDR3 nucleotide sequence: TGTGCCAGCAGCTTTGGTGCGGGAGGAGAGACCCAGTACTTC. Its translation is CASSFGAGGETQYF. The entire variable domain, with the rest obtained from reference TRBV5-6 and TRBJ2-5, is as follows: DAGVTQSPTHLIKTRGQQVTLRCSPKSGHDTVSWYQQALGQGPQFIFQYYEEEERQRGNFPDRFSGHQFPNYSSELNVNALLLGDSALYLCASSFGAGGETQYFGPGTRLLVL.

This clone came up once. The chain carries TRBV15 and TRBJ2-7; 11 nucleotides agree with TRBD2. V lost 1 base, J lost 7 bases, and 3 bases stayed unmatched. Germline lookup yields CDR1 LNHNV and CDR2 YYDKDF (reference sequence). The CDR3 has 14 amino acids. CDR3 sequence (DNA): TGTGCCACCAGCAGAGGACTAGCGGGAAGGGAGCAGTACTTC. Translating gives CATSRGLAGREQYF.

This chain joins TRBV19 and TRBJ2-7, with no clear D. V was clipped by 5 bases and J by 5 bases, with 7 bases between them. There are 11 residues in the CDR3. CDR1 is LNHDA, CDR2 SQIVND, per germline (reference sequence). CDR3 coding DNA: TGTGCCAGTAGTTCTAAAGACGAGCAGTACTTC. Encoded protein: CASSSKDEQYF. The entire variable domain, with the rest obtained from reference TRBV19 and TRBJ2-7, is as follows: DGGITQSPKYLFRKEGQNVTLSCEQNLNHDAMYWYRQDPGQGLRLIYYSQIVNDFQKGDIAEGYSVSREKKESFPLTVTSAQKNPTAFYLCASSSKDEQYFGPGTRLTVT.

J is TRBJ2-7 and V is TRBV7-9, with 7 positions matching TRBD2. The germline gives CDR1 SEHNR, CDR2 FQNEAQ (reference sequence). The CDR3 runs 18 residues. The V gene end was trimmed by 2 bases and the J gene end by 0 bases; junction bases not matched to a gene: 13. For the CDR3, the DNA is TGTGCCAGCAGCTTACCCGCTGGGCAGCGGGGAAGCTCCTACGAGCAGTACTTC. The encoded protein is CASSLPAGQRGSSYEQYF.

This clone has only one observation. The rearrangement joins TRBV5-1 to TRBJ1-2; TRBD1 agrees at 9 bases. The CDR3 covers 19 residues. CDR1 and CDR2 from the germline V gene are SGHRS and YFSETQ. With V trimmed by 3 bases and J by 1 base, 16 bases remained unmatched. Here the CDR3 reads CASSSWITFGTGYNYGYTF. The CDR3 DNA follows: TGCGCCAGCAGCTCCTGGATTACGTTCGGGACAGGGTATAACTATGGCTACACCTTC.

The chain recombines TRBV2 with TRBJ2-5; 7 positions agree with TRBD1. Germline V gene lookup returns CDR1 SNHLY and CDR2 FYNNEI. The CDR3 runs to 12 residues. With V trimmed by 8 bases and J by 5 bases, 5 bases remained unmatched. The CDR3 DNA sequence: TGTGCCAGCGACAGGGCAAGTGAGACCCAGTACTTC. It translates to CASDRASETQYF. Looking up the rest from reference TRBV2 and TRBJ2-5 gives the full variable domain: EPEVTQTPSHQVTQMGQEVILRCVPISNHLYFYWYRQILGQKVEFLVSFYNNEISEKSEIFDDQFSVERPDGSNFTLKIRSTKLEDSAMYFCASDRASETQYFGPGTRLLVL.

The V and J genes are TRBV2 and TRBJ2-1, with 7 bases fitting TRBD2. V shed 10 bases and J 0 bases; nucleotides not matched to a gene: 9. The length of the CDR3 is 15 residues. CDR1 is SNHLY, CDR2 FYNNEI, per germline. CDR3 region: CANTLAGSSYNEQFF. The CDR3 DNA is TGTGCCAATACATTAGCGGGTAGCTCCTACAATGAGCAGTTCTTC.

This sequence joins TRBV18 and TRBJ2-7; D tentatively fits TRBD1 or TRBD2 (6 bases each). There are 15 residues in the CDR3. V lost 8 bases, J lost 4 bases, and 21 bases lay in between. The germline gives CDR1 KGHSH, CDR2 LQKENI. CDR3 coding DNA: TGTGCCAGCCTTGGGGCGGGGACACCAACTTACGAGCAGTACTTC. Its translation: CASLGAGTPTYEQYF.

This rearrangement joins TRBV6-1 to TRBJ2-1; 7 bases line up with TRBD2. J was trimmed by 5 bases and V by 6 bases; bases with no gene match: 7. The germline V gene has CDR1 MNHNS and CDR2 SASEGT. CDR3 length: 14 residues. Written as DNA, the CDR3 is TGTGCCAGCAGCTTCGAGGGGAGGGACAATGAGCAGTTCTTC. Encoded protein: CASSFEGRDNEQFF.

V and J are TRBV2 and TRBJ1-1; TRBD1 is a possible D gene (6 bases). CDR1 and CDR2 from the germline V gene are SNHLY and FYNNEI. The CDR3 is 14 residues long. The V and J ends lost 5 bases and 0 bases respectively, with 10 bases between them. CDR3 loop: CASSNRDLNTEAFF. As DNA, the CDR3 is TGTGCCAGCAGTAACAGGGACTTGAACACTGAAGCTTTCTTT. The whole variable domain, filled in from reference TRBV2 and TRBJ1-1, reads EPEVTQTPSHQVTQMGQEVILRCVPISNHLYFYWYRQILGQKVEFLVSFYNNEISEKSEIFDDQFSVERPDGSNFTLKIRSTKLEDSAMYFCASSNRDLNTEAFFGQGTRLTVV.

CDR3 protein: CASSVGGGGSGNTIYF. Here the CDR3 DNA reads TGTGCCAGCAGCGTAGGGGGAGGGGGTTCTGGAAACACCATATATTTT. V gene TRBV9 combines with J gene TRBJ1-3; D might be TRBD1 (6 bases). CDR3 length: 16 amino acids. V was pared by 0 bases and J by 1 base, with 11 bases between. Per the germline V gene, CDR1 is SGDLS and CDR2 is YYNGEE.